This T cell receptor beta chain comes out of a study of T cell responses to AZD1222 COVID-19 vaccine. Sequencing used immunoSEQ multiplex PCR; TCRdb keeps in-frame clones, though not all of them. Among about 83,000 clones listed, about 91% were seen once. Germline-derived CDR1 and CDR2 are WSHSY and SAAADI. The V gene end was trimmed by 8 bases and the J gene end by 5 bases; junction bases not matched to a gene: 8. This CDR3 is 15 amino acids long. The sequence was obtained from an adult who received the AZD1222 COVID-19 vaccine. The V and J genes are TRBV10-2 and TRBJ2-1; 11 bases are a match to TRBD2. The sample in question was peripheral blood, obtained 28 days after the second AZD1222 dose. CDR3 in DNA: TGCGCCAGCGTACCCCTAGCGGGAGGAAACAATGAGCAGTTCTTC. Its protein is CASVPLAGGNNEQFF.